The T cell receptor beta chain described here comes from a study of OX40 agonist ivuxolimab in advanced cancers. Assay: immunoSEQ multiplex PCR; the TCRdb copy retains only in-frame clones and omits some. Of fewer than 50,000 clones listed, approximately 79% are singletons. The junction had 16 bases not matched to a gene; V was cut back by 5 bases and J by 7 bases. Per the germline V gene, CDR1 is MDHEN and CDR2 is SYDVKM. The CDR3 loop spans 19 amino acids. Comment on this clone: The antigen is unknown.

Study results and caveats: Expanded peripheral T-cell antigen specificity went undetermined. People who partly responded at 0.1-3.0 mg/kg had some of the least clonal expansion seen.

Sequencing used CD4+ or CD8+ T cells sorted from blood, obtained in a trial of the OX40 agonist ivuxolimab. The rearrangement joins TRBV28 to TRBJ2-4; 14 bases are a match to TRBD2. The source of this sequence is an adult with an advanced solid tumor such as melanoma, head and neck, liver or kidney cancer. For the CDR3, the DNA is TGTGCCAGCAGTCGCCTCACCGGGACTAGCGGGAGTGTTGTGAACATTCAGTACTTC. This gives the protein CASSRLTGTSGSVVNIQYF.